These T cell receptor beta chains were read from a single sample in a study of shared clonotypes between healthy human individuals. This table comes from immunoSEQ multiplex PCR, and its TCRdb copy is limited to in-frame clones, with some not included. The sample holds 550,000 to 600,000 clones, roughly 79% seen once. Material for sequencing was PBMCs. Every receptor here comes from a woman aged 35 to 49 in good health. Some clones in this sample may be carry-over from other donors' samples. The CDR3 runs from the conserved cysteine through the conserved F or W. Each record gives: D gene, J gene, V gene, clone size, CDR3 DNA, CDR3 protein. D genes are given only for firm matches. Expanded clones are given a class, and other clones once, few, many or no size at all.

-,TRBJ2-7,TRBV28,-,TGTGCCAGCAGTTTGGTGTCACCGTCCTACGAGCAGTACTTC,CASSLVSPSYEQYF
TRBD2,TRBJ2-7,TRBV28,-,TGTGCCAGCAGTACTAGCGGGAGTACGTTCGAGCAGTACTTC,CASSTSGSTFEQYF
-,TRBJ2-6,TRBV5-4,few,TGTGCCAGCAGCGTGGGAGCAGGGCGCTCTGGGGCCAACGTCCTGACTTTC,CASSVGAGRSGANVLTF
TRBD1,TRBJ2-5,TRBV6-6,-,TGTGCCACCGCGACAGGGGGCGGAGGGACCCAGTACTTC,CATATGGGGTQYF
TRBD1,TRBJ1-2,TRBV28,few,TGTGCCAGCAGCACCGGGACAGGGTATGGCTACACCTTC,CASSTGTGYGYTF
TRBD1,TRBJ1-5,TRBV30,-,TGTGCCTGGGCCGGGACAGGGGGCGTTCAGCCCCAGCATTTT,CAWAGTGGVQPQHF
-,TRBJ2-7,TRBV19,once,TGTGCCAGTAGTATAGGCGCAGCCGAGCAGTACTTC,CASSIGAAEQYF
-,TRBJ2-5,TRBV10-2,-,TGCGCCAGCAGCCCCGTGGGTAGGCAAGAGACCCAGTACTTC,CASSPVGRQETQYF
TRBD1,TRBJ2-2,TRBV27,-,TGTGCCAGCAGTTCCCGAACAGGGGGCACCGGGGAGCTGTTTTTT,CASSSRTGGTGELFF
-,TRBJ2-1,TRBV6-1,-,TGTGCCAGCAGCTCTATAGCGGTTACGGGGAATGAGCAGTTCTTC,CASSSIAVTGNEQFF
TRBD2,TRBJ2-7,TRBV11-3,-,TGTGCCAGCGGTACAGGCGGGACTAGCGGGAGGGCCTCGGTAAACGAGCAGTACTTC,CASGTGGTSGRASVNEQYF
TRBD1,TRBJ1-4,TRBV5-1,-,TGCGCCAGCAGCTTAAGACCGGGACAGGGGGAGGAAAAACTGTTTTTT,CASSLRPGQGEEKLFF